The 2 T cell receptor beta chains below all came from one sample that was sequenced in a study of blood T cell repertoires in COVID-19. The method was immunoSEQ multiplex PCR; TCRdb's version includes in-frame clones alone and lacks a portion of them. This table has 200,000 or so clones, approximately 82% appearing once. Sequencing input: peripheral blood. Receptor source: a human donor with acute or convalescent COVID-19. The donor label of this sample is uncertain.

J is TRBJ1-6 and V is TRBV14, with D perhaps TRBD1 (6 bases). The CDR3 runs 14 residues. V lost 1 base and J lost 10, with 11 bases in between. The V gene's germline CDR1 is SGHDN and CDR2 FVKESK. CDR3 sequence (DNA): TGTGCCAGCAGCCAAGTGGGGGGGCTGTCACCCCTCCACTTT. The encoded protein is CASSQVGGLSPLHF.

V gene TRBV18 combines with J gene TRBJ2-4, with D hard to call. The germline CDR1 and CDR2 sequences are KGHSH and LQKENI. Trimming cost V 2 bases and J 0 bases, with 11 bases left between them. This CDR3 has 16 residues. The CDR3: CASSPYGERAKNIQYF. The CDR3 nucleotides are TGTGCCAGCTCACCATACGGAGAGCGAGCCAAAAACATTCAGTACTTC.